These 31 T cell receptor beta chains share one sample of origin, sequenced in a study of T cell changes during pregnancy in multiple sclerosis. The table came from immunoSEQ multiplex PCR; TCRdb's copy has only in-frame clones and leaves some out. The data show just under 60,000 clones, with about 91% seen just once and 0.85% held by the top ten. This specimen consisted of peripheral blood, obtained in the first trimester of pregnancy. These receptors were taken from a female donor with multiple sclerosis, enrolled in a pregnancy study.

The chain combines TRBV11-1 with TRBJ2-2, with D hard to call. Trimming left V 0 bases short and J 4 bases short, with 6 bases between. The CDR3 is 14 residues long. CDR1 SGHAT and CDR2 FQDESV come from the germline V gene (reference sequence). Here the CDR3 reads CASSLAVRTGELFF. The CDR3 coding sequence is TGTGCCAGCAGCTTAGCCGTCCGCACCGGGGAGCTGTTTTTT.

The chain is built from TRBV9 and TRBJ2-4; 7 bases are a match to TRBD1. Germline V gene lookup returns CDR1 SGDLS and CDR2 YYNGEE. With V trimmed by 0 bases and J by 4 bases, 1 base remained unmatched. There are 14 residues in the CDR3. The CDR3 DNA is TGTGCCAGCAGCGTAGGACAGGGTAAAAACATTCAGTACTTC. It codes for CASSVGQGKNIQYF.

The chain carries TRBV11-1 and TRBJ2-7; 9 nucleotides line up with TRBD2. With V trimmed by 1 base and J by 2 bases, 3 bases remained unmatched. The CDR3 covers 15 residues. Germline V gene lookup returns CDR1 SGHAT and CDR2 FQDESV (reference sequence). The DNA for the CDR3 is TGTGCCAGCAGCTTAGGCGCGGGGGGGCCCTACGAGCAGTACTTC. This gives the protein CASSLGAGGPYEQYF.

In its sample, this clone was seen a few times. The chain employs TRBV7-2 and TRBJ1-5, with no clear D. This CDR3 spans 13 amino acids. Trimming took 1 base from V and 4 from J, leaving 5 bases between them. Germline lookup yields CDR1 SGHTA and CDR2 FQGNSA. CDR3 coding DNA: TGTGCCAGCAGCTTAGGACAAAATCAGCCCCAGCATTTT. Amino acids: CASSLGQNQPQHF. Looking up the rest from reference TRBV7-2 and TRBJ1-5 gives the full variable domain: GAGVSQSPSNKVTEKGKDVELRCDPISGHTALYWYRQSLGQGLEFLIYFQGNSAPDKSGLPSDRFSAERTGGSVSTLTIQRTQQEDSAVYLCASSLGQNQPQHFGDGTRLSIL.

This sequence joins TRBV12-5 and TRBJ1-1, with D possibly matching TRBD1 (5 bases). This CDR3 spans 13 amino acids. V lost 6 bases, J lost 0 bases, and 8 bases lay in between. Germline V CDR1 and CDR2: LGHNT, FRNRAP. CDR3 residues: CASGLDMNTEAFF. The CDR3 coding sequence is TGTGCTAGTGGCCTGGACATGAACACTGAAGCTTTCTTT.

The rearrangement joins TRBV7-2 to TRBJ2-1, with 7 bases matching TRBD1. CDR1 and CDR2 (germline): SGHTA, FQGNSA. The junction had 13 bases not matched to a gene; V was cut back by 7 bases and J by 1 base. This CDR3 is 17 amino acids long. The CDR3 nucleotides read TGTGCCAGCACGCTGATTCCTGGGGGACAGTCCTACAATGAGCAGTTCTTC. It specifies CASTLIPGGQSYNEQFF. Filled out from reference TRBV7-2 and TRBJ2-1, the complete variable domain reads GAGVSQSPSNKVTEKGKDVELRCDPISGHTALYWYRQSLGQGLEFLIYFQGNSAPDKSGLPSDRFSAERTGGSVSTLTIQRTQQEDSAVYLCASTLIPGGQSYNEQFFGPGTRLTVL.

V is TRBV27 and J is TRBJ1-1; 10 nucleotides line up with TRBD1. Losses at the gene ends were 5 bases for V and 1 base for J; bases not matched to a gene: 4. The CDR3 runs 15 residues. Per the germline V gene, CDR1 is MNHEY and CDR2 is SMNVEV (reference sequence). The CDR3 coding sequence is TGTGCCAGCAGTAGACAGGGGGCAGGGAACACTGAAGCTTTCTTT. Protein: CASSRQGAGNTEAFF.

V gene TRBV2 combines with J gene TRBJ2-2; tentatively, D is TRBD1 (6 bases). The germline CDR1 and CDR2 sequences are SNHLY and FYNNEI. Trimming shortened V by 6 bases and J by 1 base, and 15 bases separated the two germline ends. CDR3 length: 16 amino acids. The CDR3 spells CASRPGQGMNTGELFF. Written as DNA, the CDR3 is TGTGCCAGCAGACCCGGGCAGGGGATGAACACCGGGGAGCTGTTTTTT.

The V and J genes are TRBV6-6 and TRBJ1-2, with D maybe TRBD1 (6 bases). CDR1 is MNHNY and CDR2 is SVGAGI in the germline V gene (reference sequence). This CDR3 region has 14 residues. The V and J ends lost 4 bases and 1 base respectively, with 10 bases between them. The DNA of the CDR3 is TGTGCCAGCAGTTCGCACAGGGATAACTATGGCTACACCTTC. Translating gives CASSSHRDNYGYTF.

The rearrangement joins TRBV4-3 to TRBJ1-2, with a weak D call TRBD1 (6 bases). This CDR3 has 13 residues. Per the germline V gene, CDR1 is LGHNA and CDR2 is YSLEER. V gave up 4 bases and J gave up 4 bases, with 10 bases separating them. As DNA, the CDR3 is TGCGCCAGCAGCCCGGACAGCTTCTATGGCTACACCTTC. Its protein product is CASSPDSFYGYTF.

The chain links TRBV25-1 to TRBJ2-2; D not certain. The CDR3 is 12 residues long. CDR1 MGHDK and CDR2 SYGVNS come from the germline V gene. Trimming took 5 bases from V and 3 from J, leaving 4 bases between them. CDR3 nucleotide sequence: TGTGCCAGCAGTCAGTACACCGGGGAGCTGTTTTTT. Encoded protein: CASSQYTGELFF.

The chain has TRBV18 and TRBJ2-1; 7 bases line up with TRBD1. The CDR3 sequence is 12 residues long. V dropped 9 bases and J dropped 7; count of bases not matched to a gene: 6. Germline V gene sequence: CDR1 KGHSH, CDR2 LQKENI. Here the CDR3 reads CASSRTGNEQFF. Written as DNA, the CDR3 is TGTGCCAGTAGCCGGACAGGAAATGAGCAGTTCTTC.

The chain employs TRBV23-1 and TRBJ1-2; 10 bases line up with TRBD1. TRBV23-1 is assigned to the ORF class and has an uncertain function. V shed 4 bases and J 6 bases; nucleotides not matched to a gene: 11. There are 16 residues in the CDR3. The CDR3 nucleotides read TGCGCCAGCAGTCCATCTACAAAGGACAGGGGGGATGGCTACACCTTC. It is translated as CASSPSTKDRGDGYTF.

The J gene is TRBJ2-5, the V gene TRBV10-3; D not certain. CDR3 length: 14 amino acids. CDR1 and CDR2 from the germline V gene are ENHRY and SYGVKD. V shed 4 bases and J shed 2 bases, with 11 bases lying between them. CDR3: CAISVATFQETQYF. CDR3 DNA: TGTGCCATCAGTGTTGCGACTTTTCAAGAGACCCAGTACTTC.

V usage is TRBV27 and J usage is TRBJ2-6; TRBD2 matches at 14 bases. J gave up 1 base and V 5 bases, and 10 bases lay outside the gene matches. The CDR3 extends over 20 amino acids. CDR1 and CDR2 (germline): MNHEY, SMNVEV (reference sequence). The CDR3 nucleotides read TGTGCCAGCAGTCCCCGGGAACGGACTAGCGGGGGGTCTGGGGCCAACGTCCTGACTTTC. This encodes CASSPRERTSGGSGANVLTF.

The chain employs TRBV11-3 and TRBJ1-1; TRBD1 agrees at 7 bases. Germline V gives CDR1 SGHNT, CDR2 YENEEA. V gave up 3 bases and J gave up 3 bases; unmatched junction bases: 7. The CDR3 is made up of 15 amino acids. CDR3 residues: CASSFPPGQHTEAFF. The DNA for the CDR3 is TGTGCCAGCAGCTTCCCCCCGGGACAGCACACTGAAGCTTTCTTT.

This clone was seen a single time. The chain combines TRBV19 with TRBJ2-7; 8 bases align to TRBD1. The CDR3 has 14 amino acids. The V and J ends lost 3 bases and 3 bases, in that order; junction bases with no gene match: 4. Per germline, CDR1 LNHDA and CDR2 SQIVND (reference sequence). The CDR3 reads CASSMGQVSYEQYF. The CDR3 DNA follows: TGTGCCAGTAGTATGGGACAGGTCAGCTACGAGCAGTACTTC.

V and J are TRBV5-1 and TRBJ2-2; 10 bases are shared with TRBD2. CDR3 length: 15 amino acids. V dropped 7 bases and J dropped 1; count of bases not matched to a gene: 4. Germline CDR1 and CDR2: SGHRS and YFSETQ. Written as DNA, the CDR3 is TGCGCCAGCGGTAGCGGGGGGCAGAACACCGGGGAGCTGTTTTTT. Translation: CASGSGGQNTGELFF.

This clone is a singleton in its sample. CDR3: CASSDSAQPGVGEQFF. CDR3 DNA: TGTGCCAGCAGTGACTCAGCCCAACCGGGGGTAGGTGAGCAGTTCTTC. This rearrangement joins TRBV6-4 to TRBJ2-1, with D perhaps TRBD2 (6 bases). In germline, CDR1 is MRHNA, CDR2 SNTAGT. V lost 0 bases, J lost 9 bases, and 18 bases lay in between. The CDR3 contains 16 residues.

This clone was picked up a small number of times. The CDR3 sequence: CASSKDSLNTEAFF. The CDR3 DNA reads TGTGCCAGCAGCAAAGACTCCTTGAACACTGAAGCTTTCTTT. This chain connects TRBV7-2 to TRBJ1-1; D is unclear. Trimming shortened V by 5 bases and J by 0 bases, and 10 bases separated the two germline ends. The germline CDR1 and CDR2 sequences are SGHTA and FQGNSA. CDR3 size: 14 residues. The variable domain in full, with the rest retrieved from reference TRBV7-2 and TRBJ1-1, is GAGVSQSPSNKVTEKGKDVELRCDPISGHTALYWYRQSLGQGLEFLIYFQGNSAPDKSGLPSDRFSAERTGGSVSTLTIQRTQQEDSAVYLCASSKDSLNTEAFFGQGTRLTVV.

The V gene is TRBV7-9, the J gene TRBJ1-2, with D possibly matching TRBD1 (6 bases). The length of the CDR3 is 15 residues. Germline CDR1 is SEHNR and CDR2 is FQNEAQ (reference sequence). V gave up 0 bases and J gave up 3 bases, with 11 bases separating them. The CDR3 DNA reads as TGTGCCAGCAGCTTAGCTGGGGACACTTACTATGGCTACACCTTC. Its protein is CASSLAGDTYYGYTF.

The chain is built from TRBV9 and TRBJ1-2, with D perhaps TRBD1 (6 bases). CDR3 length: 15 residues. With 3 bases removed from V and 0 bases from J, the gap between germline ends came to 12 bases. Germline lookup yields CDR1 SGDLS and CDR2 YYNGEE. The CDR3 DNA sequence: TGTGCCAGCAGCGCCTCGGACAGTTCTAACTATGGCTACACCTTC. Amino acid sequence: CASSASDSSNYGYTF.

The V gene is TRBV2, the J gene TRBJ1-2; 7 bases align to TRBD1. Germline V gene data show CDR1 as SNHLY and CDR2 as FYNNEI. V lost 6 bases and J lost 7; bases outside the gene matches: 5. The CDR3 contains 12 residues. CDR3 region: CASSPTGAGYTF. Written as DNA, the CDR3 is TGTGCCAGCAGCCCTACAGGGGCTGGCTACACCTTC. The variable domain in full, completed from reference TRBV2 and TRBJ1-2, reads EPEVTQTPSHQVTQMGQEVILRCVPISNHLYFYWYRQILGQKVEFLVSFYNNEISEKSEIFDDQFSVERPDGSNFTLKIRSTKLEDSAMYFCASSPTGAGYTFGSGTRLTVV.

The rearrangement uses TRBV7-2 and TRBJ1-2, with 7 bases aligning to TRBD1. CDR3 size: 14 residues. Trimming removed 5 bases from V and 7 bases from J; junction bases left unmatched: 10. In germline, CDR1 is SGHTA, CDR2 FQGNSA. CDR3 DNA sequence: TGTGCCAGCAGCCAGGGGGGCCAGAGGACTGGCTACACCTTC. Protein: CASSQGGQRTGYTF.

V usage is TRBV5-8 and J usage is TRBJ1-5, with 7 bases matching TRBD1. Germline V gene sequence: CDR1 SGHTS, CDR2 YDEGEE. With 2 bases clipped from V and 4 bases from J, the junction kept 3 bases outside the gene matches. The CDR3 runs to 14 residues. CDR3 sequence: CASSFRGNNQPQHF. The CDR3 DNA is TGTGCCAGCAGCTTCAGGGGGAATAATCAGCCCCAGCATTTT.

This rearrangement joins TRBV7-2 to TRBJ1-6; no clear D. Trimming shortened V by 4 bases and J by 7 bases, and 11 bases separated the two germline ends. CDR1 and CDR2 (germline): SGHTA, FQGNSA. The CDR3 extends over 14 amino acids. The CDR3 protein is CASSSLAGNSPLHF. The CDR3 bases are TGTGCCAGCAGCTCCCTCGCCGGGAATTCACCCCTCCACTTT.

The CDR3 coding sequence is TGCGCCAGCAGCCAAGAGGGGAGACTAGCGGGCACAGATACGCAGTATTTT. Translation gives CASSQEGRLAGTDTQYF. V and J are TRBV4-1 and TRBJ2-3, with 9 bases identical to TRBD2. The CDR3 consists of 17 residues. V lost 0 bases and J lost 1; bases outside the gene matches: 5. Looked up from germline, CDR1 is MGHRA and CDR2 is YSYEKL.

The chain employs TRBV11-2 and TRBJ1-4; D is perhaps TRBD1 (6 bases). From germline, CDR1 is SGHAT and CDR2 FQNNGV. V was cut by 5 bases and J by 1 base, with 14 bases left in between. This CDR3 region has 16 residues. For the CDR3, the DNA is TGTGCCAGCAGCGAAAACAGGGTAGGAACTAATGAAAAACTGTTTTTT. Residues: CASSENRVGTNEKLFF.

The chain joins TRBV7-2 to TRBJ1-2, with D uncertain. This CDR3 contains 12 residues. Germline V gene lookup returns CDR1 SGHTA and CDR2 FQGNSA. V lost 5 bases to trimming and J lost 8 bases, with 12 bases between them. Here the CDR3 reads CASSPGILGYTF. The CDR3, as DNA: TGTGCCAGCAGCCCCGGGATTCTGGGCTACACCTTC.

The chain is built from TRBV4-3 and TRBJ1-4; possible D gene TRBD1, 6 bases. This CDR3 is 16 amino acids long. The V end lost 3 bases, the J end lost 7 bases, and 18 bases lay between the germline ends. Germline-derived CDR1 and CDR2 are LGHNA and YSLEER. Written as DNA, the CDR3 is TGCGCCAGCAGCCATGATTCAAGGGGGTCGGGTGAAAAACTGTTTTTT. The encoded protein is CASSHDSRGSGEKLFF.

The gene calls are TRBV7-7 and TRBJ1-3; 8 bases map to TRBD1. This CDR3 has 15 amino acids. Germline V gene lookup returns CDR1 SSHAT and CDR2 FNYEAQ (reference sequence). With V trimmed by 1 base and J by 2 bases, 1 base remained unmatched. This CDR3 reads CASSLGTGTGNTIYF. The CDR3 nucleotides read TGTGCCAGCAGCTTAGGGACAGGGACTGGAAACACCATATATTTT.